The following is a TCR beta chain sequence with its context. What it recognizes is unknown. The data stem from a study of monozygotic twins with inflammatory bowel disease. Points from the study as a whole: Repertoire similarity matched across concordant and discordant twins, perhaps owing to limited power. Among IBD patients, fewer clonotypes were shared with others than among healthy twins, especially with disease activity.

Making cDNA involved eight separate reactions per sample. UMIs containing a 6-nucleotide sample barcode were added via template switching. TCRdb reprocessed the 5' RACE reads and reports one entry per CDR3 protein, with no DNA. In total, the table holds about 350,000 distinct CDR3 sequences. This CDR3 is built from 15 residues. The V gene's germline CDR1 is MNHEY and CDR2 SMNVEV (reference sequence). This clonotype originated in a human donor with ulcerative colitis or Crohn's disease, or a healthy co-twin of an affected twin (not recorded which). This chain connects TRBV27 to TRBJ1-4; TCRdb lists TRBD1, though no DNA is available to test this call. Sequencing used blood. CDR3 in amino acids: CASSWQGKLNEKLFF.